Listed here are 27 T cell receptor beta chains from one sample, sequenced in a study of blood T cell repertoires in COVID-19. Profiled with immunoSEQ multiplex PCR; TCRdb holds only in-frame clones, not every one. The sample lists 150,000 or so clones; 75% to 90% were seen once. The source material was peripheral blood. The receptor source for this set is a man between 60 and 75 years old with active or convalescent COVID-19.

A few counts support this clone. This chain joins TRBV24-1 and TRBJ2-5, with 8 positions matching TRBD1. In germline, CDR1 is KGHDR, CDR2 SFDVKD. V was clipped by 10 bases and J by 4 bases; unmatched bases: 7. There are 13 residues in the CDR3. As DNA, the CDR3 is TGTGCCACTACAGGGGGAGAACGAGAGACCCAGTACTTC. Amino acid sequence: CATTGGERETQYF.

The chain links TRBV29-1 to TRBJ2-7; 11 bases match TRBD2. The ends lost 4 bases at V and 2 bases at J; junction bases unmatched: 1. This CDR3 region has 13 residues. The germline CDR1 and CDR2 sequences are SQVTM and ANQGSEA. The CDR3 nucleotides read TGCAGCGTTGCGACTAGCGGGACCTACGAGCAGTACTTC. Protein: CSVATSGTYEQYF.

CDR3 sequence: CASSQEGRTSSRELFF. The CDR3 region has the DNA TGTGCCAGCAGCCAAGAAGGTCGGACTAGCTCTAGGGAGCTGTTTTTT. The chain couples TRBV3-1 (or the pseudogene TRBV3-2) to TRBJ2-2, with 8 nucleotides matching TRBD2. Germline trimming cut 0 bases from V and 9 bases from J; bases unmatched to any gene: 9. Germline CDR1 and CDR2: LGHDT and YNNKEL (reference sequence). The CDR3 is 16 residues long.

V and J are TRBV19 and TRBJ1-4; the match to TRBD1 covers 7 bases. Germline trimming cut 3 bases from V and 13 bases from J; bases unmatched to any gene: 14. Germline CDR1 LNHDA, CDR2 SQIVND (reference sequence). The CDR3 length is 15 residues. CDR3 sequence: CASSIGYDSNRGLFF. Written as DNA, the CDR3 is TGTGCCAGTAGTATTGGATACGACAGCAACAGGGGACTGTTTTTT.

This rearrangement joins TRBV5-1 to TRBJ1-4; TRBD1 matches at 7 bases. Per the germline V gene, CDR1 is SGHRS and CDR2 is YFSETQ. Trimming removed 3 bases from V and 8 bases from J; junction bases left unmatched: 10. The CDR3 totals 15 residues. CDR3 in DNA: TGCGCCAGCAGCTCGGAGGGGGCAACAGGCGAAAAACTGTTTTTT. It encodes CASSSEGATGEKLFF.

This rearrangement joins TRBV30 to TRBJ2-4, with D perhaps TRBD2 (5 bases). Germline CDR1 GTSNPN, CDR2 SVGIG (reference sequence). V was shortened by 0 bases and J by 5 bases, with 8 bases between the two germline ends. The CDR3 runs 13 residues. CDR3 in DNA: TGTGCCTGGAGTGTAGCCGGGGAAAACATTCAGTACTTC. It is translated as CAWSVAGENIQYF.

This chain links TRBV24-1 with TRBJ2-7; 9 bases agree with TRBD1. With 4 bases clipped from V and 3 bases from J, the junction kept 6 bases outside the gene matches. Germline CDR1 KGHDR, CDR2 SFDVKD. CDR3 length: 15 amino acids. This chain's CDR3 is CATSDSGTGYYEQYF. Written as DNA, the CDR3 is TGTGCCACCAGTGACTCCGGGACAGGGTACTACGAGCAGTACTTC.

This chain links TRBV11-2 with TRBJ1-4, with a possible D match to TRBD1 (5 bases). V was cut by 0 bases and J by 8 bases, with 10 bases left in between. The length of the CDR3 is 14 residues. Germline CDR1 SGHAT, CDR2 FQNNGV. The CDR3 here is CASSLETRGEKLFF. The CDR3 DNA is TGTGCCAGCAGCTTAGAGACCCGGGGGGAAAAACTGTTTTTT.

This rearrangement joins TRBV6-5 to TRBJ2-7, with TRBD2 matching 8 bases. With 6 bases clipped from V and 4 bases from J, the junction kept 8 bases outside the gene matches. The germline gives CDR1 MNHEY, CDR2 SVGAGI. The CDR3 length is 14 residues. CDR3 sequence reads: CASSLRGGLYEQYF. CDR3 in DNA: TGTGCCAGCAGCTTACGGGGGGGGCTGTACGAGCAGTACTTC.

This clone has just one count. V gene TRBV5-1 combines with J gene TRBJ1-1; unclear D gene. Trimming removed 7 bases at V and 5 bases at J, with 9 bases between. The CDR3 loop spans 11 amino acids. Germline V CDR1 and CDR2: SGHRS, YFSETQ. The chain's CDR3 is CASSGRTEAFF. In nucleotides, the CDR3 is TGCGCCAGCTCCGGGAGAACTGAAGCTTTCTTT.

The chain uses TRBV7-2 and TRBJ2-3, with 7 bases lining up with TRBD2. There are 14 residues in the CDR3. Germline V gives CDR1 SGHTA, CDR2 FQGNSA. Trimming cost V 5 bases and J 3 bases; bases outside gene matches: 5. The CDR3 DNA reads TGTGCCAGCAGCGTCGCGGGGGAGACAGATACGCAGTATTTT. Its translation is CASSVAGETDTQYF.

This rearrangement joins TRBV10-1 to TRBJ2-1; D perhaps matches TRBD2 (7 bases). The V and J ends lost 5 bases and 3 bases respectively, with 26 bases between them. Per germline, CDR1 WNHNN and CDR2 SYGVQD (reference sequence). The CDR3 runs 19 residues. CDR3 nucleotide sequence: TGCGCCAGCAGTCACGGGGGGCTAGCGGCGGTAAAGAACTACAATGAGCAGTTCTTC. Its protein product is CASSHGGLAAVKNYNEQFF.

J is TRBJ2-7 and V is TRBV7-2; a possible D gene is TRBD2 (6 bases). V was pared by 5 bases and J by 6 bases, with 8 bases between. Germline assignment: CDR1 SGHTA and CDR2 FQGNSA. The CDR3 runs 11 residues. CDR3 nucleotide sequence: TGTGCCAGCAGCGCGGAGGGCGAGCAGTACTTC. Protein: CASSAEGEQYF.

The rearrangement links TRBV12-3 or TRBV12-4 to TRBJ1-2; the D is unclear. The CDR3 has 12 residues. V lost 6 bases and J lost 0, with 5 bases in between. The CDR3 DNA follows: TGTGCCAGCAGCATCACTAACTATGGCTACACCTTC. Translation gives CASSITNYGYTF.

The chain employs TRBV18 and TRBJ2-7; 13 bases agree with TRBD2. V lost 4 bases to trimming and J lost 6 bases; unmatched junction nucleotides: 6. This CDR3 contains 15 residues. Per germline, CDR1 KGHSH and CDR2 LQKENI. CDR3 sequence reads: CASSQTSGGHIEQYF. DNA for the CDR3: TGTGCCAGCTCACAGACTAGCGGGGGGCATATCGAGCAGTACTTC.

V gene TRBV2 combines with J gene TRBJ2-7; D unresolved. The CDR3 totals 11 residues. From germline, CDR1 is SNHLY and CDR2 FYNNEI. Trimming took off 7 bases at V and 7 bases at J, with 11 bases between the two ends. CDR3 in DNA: TGTGCCAGCACGGGTTTCGAGGAGCAGTACTTC. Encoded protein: CASTGFEEQYF.

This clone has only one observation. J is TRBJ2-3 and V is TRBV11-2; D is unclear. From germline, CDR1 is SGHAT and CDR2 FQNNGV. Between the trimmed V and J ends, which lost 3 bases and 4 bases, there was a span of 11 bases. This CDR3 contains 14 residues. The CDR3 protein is CASSLVMSADTQYF. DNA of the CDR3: TGTGCCAGCAGCTTGGTTATGTCGGCAGATACGCAGTATTTT.

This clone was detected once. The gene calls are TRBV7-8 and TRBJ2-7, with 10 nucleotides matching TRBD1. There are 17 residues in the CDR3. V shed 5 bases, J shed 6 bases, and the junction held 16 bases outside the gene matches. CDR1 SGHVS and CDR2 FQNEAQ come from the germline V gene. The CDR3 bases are TGTGCCAGCAGCCGAGTGATTCGACAGGGGGCCGCGACCGAGCAGTACTTC. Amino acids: CASSRVIRQGAATEQYF. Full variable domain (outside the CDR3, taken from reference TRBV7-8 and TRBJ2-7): GAGVSQSPRYKVAKRGQDVALRCDPISGHVSLFWYQQALGQGPEFLTYFQNEAQLDKSGLPSDRFFAERPEGSVSTLKIQRTQQEDSAVYLCASSRVIRQGAATEQYFGPGTRLTVT.

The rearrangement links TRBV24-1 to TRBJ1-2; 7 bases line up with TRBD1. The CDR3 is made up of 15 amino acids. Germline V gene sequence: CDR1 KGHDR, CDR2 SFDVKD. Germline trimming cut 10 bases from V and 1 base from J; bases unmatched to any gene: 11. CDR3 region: CATRWYRGVNYGYTF. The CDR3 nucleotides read TGTGCCACTAGATGGTACAGGGGAGTTAACTATGGCTACACCTTC.

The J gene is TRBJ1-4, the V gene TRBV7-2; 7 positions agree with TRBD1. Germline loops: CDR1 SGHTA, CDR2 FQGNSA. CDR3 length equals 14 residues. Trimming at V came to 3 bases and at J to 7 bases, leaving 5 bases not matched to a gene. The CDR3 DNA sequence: TGTGCCAGCAGCTTTAGGGGGCTGAGTGAAAAACTGTTTTTT. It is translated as CASSFRGLSEKLFF.

The CDR3 spells CASSLLDRGGQETQYF. The CDR3 DNA reads as TGTGCCAGCAGTTTGCTTGACAGGGGCGGACAAGAGACCCAGTACTTC. The V gene is TRBV27, the J gene TRBJ2-5, with 8 bases that match TRBD1. The CDR3 runs 16 residues. Germline CDR1 and CDR2: MNHEY and SMNVEV (reference sequence). V gave up 3 bases and J gave up 2 bases; unmatched junction bases: 8.

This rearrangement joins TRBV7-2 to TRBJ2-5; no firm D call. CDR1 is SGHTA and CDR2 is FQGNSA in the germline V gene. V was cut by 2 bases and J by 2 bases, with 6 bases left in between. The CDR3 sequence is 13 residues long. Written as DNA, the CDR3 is TGTGCCAGCAGCTTAACCCTACAAGAGACCCAGTACTTC. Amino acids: CASSLTLQETQYF.

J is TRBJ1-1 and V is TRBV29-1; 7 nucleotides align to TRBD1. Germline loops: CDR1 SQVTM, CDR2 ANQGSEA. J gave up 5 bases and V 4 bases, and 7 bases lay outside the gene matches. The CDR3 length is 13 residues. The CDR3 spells CSVVGGGSTEAFF. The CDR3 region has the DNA TGCAGCGTTGTAGGAGGGGGCTCGACTGAAGCTTTCTTT.

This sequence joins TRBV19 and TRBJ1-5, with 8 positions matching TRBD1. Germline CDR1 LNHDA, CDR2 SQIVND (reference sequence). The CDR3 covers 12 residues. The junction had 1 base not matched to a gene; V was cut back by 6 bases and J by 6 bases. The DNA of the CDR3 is TGTGCCAGTAGGGACAGGGCTCAGCCCCAGCATTTT. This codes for CASRDRAQPQHF.

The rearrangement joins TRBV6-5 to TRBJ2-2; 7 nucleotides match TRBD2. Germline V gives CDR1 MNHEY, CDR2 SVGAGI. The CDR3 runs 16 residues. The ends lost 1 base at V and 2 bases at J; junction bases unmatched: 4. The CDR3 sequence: CASSYWTRTNTGELFF. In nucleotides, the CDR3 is TGTGCCAGCAGTTACTGGACTAGGACTAACACCGGGGAGCTGTTTTTT.

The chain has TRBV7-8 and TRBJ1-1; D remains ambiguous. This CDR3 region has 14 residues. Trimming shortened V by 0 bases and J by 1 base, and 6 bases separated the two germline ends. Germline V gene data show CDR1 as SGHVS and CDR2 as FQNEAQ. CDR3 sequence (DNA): TGTGCCAGCAGCTTAGCGAGGCAGAACACTGAAGCTTTCTTT. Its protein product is CASSLARQNTEAFF.

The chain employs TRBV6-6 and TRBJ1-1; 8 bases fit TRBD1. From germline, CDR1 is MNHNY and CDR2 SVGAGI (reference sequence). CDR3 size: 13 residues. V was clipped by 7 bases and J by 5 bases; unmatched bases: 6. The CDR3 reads CASTPQGGTEAFF. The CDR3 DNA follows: TGTGCCAGCACCCCACAGGGGGGAACTGAAGCTTTCTTT.